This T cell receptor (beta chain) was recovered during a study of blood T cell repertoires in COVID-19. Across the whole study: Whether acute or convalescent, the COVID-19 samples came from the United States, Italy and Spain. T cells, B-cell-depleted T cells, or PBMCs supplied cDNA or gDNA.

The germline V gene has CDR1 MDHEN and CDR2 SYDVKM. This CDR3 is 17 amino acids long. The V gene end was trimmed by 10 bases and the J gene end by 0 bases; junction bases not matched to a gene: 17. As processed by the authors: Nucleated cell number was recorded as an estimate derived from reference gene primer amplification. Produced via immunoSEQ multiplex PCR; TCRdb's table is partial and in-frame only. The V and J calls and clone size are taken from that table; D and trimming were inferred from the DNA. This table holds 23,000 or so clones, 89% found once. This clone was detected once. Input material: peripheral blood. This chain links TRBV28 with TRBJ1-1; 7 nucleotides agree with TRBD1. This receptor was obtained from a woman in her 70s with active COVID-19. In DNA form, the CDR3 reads TGTGCCACCCACCGGGAGGGACAGATTTCTTTGAACACTGAAGCTTTCTTT. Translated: CATHREGQISLNTEAFF.